Below are 22 T cell receptor beta chains sequenced from a single sample in a study of human T cells and chemical hapten exposure. The time point: patch test 2, 6 weeks after DPC sensitization. The treatment was: therapeutic diphenylcyclopropenone sensitization with weekly scalp DPC. TCRdb reprocessed the RACE reads via MiXCR and lists one record per CDR3 protein. The table lists about 140,000 distinct CDR3 sequences, approximately 12% of them singletons. Sequencing was performed on whole blood, taken in connection with sensitization to the hapten diphenylcyclopropenone (DPC). The source of these receptors is a woman between 50 and 59 years old with alopecia areata. Some clones in this sample may be carry-over from other donors' samples.

The V gene is TRBV6-5, the J gene TRBJ2-5, with TRBD2 matching over 14 bases. With V trimmed by 2 bases and J by 5 bases, 4 bases remained unmatched. Germline values: CDR1 MNHEY, CDR2 SVGAGI. This CDR3 contains 16 residues. The chain's CDR3 is CASSYGTSGSRETQYF. CDR3 DNA: TGTGCCAGCAGTTACGGGACTAGCGGGAGTAGGGAGACCCAGTACTTC.

For the CDR3, the DNA is TGTGCCAGCAGCTTTACCGGGACCGATTTTCAAAGGGAGCTGTTTTTT. As protein: CASSFTGTDFQRELFF. The chain recombines TRBV6-1 with TRBJ2-2; D may correspond to TRBD1 or TRBD2 (5 bases each). The CDR3 has 16 amino acids. The germline gives CDR1 MNHNS, CDR2 SASEGT. V lost 6 bases to trimming and J lost 9 bases, with 23 bases between them.

This clonotype was counted a few times. The V gene is TRBV14, the J gene TRBJ1-1; TRBD1 might be the D (5 bases). The V end was cut by 3 bases, the J end by 5 bases, with 13 bases between. CDR3 length: 14 residues. Germline CDR1 reads SGHDN; CDR2 reads FVKESK. The CDR3 nucleotides read TGTGCCAGCAGCCAGGCCCTGGGGGGGACTGAAGCTTTCTTT. Translated: CASSQALGGTEAFF.

This clonotype was seen many times. The chain uses TRBV6-2 or TRBV6-3 and TRBJ2-1; the match to TRBD2 covers 7 bases. The V segment lost 0 bases and the J segment 7 bases; nucleotides outside the gene matches: 3. This CDR3 region has 14 residues. Germline V gene lookup returns CDR1 MNHEY and CDR2 SVGEGT. The chain's CDR3 is CASSYSGRGNEQFF. The CDR3 region has the DNA TGTGCCAGCAGTTACTCGGGGCGGGGGAATGAGCAGTTCTTC.

The sample holds a few counts of this clonotype. The genes are TRBV20-1 and TRBJ2-7; 8 bases agree with TRBD2. Germline-derived CDR1 and CDR2 are DFQATT and SNEGSKA (reference sequence). The J segment lost 4 bases and the V segment lost 5 bases, leaving 7 bases of the junction unmatched. The CDR3 loop spans 13 amino acids. CDR3 sequence (DNA): TGCAGTGCTTCGACTAGCGCCAAATACGAGCAGTACTTC. Translation gives CSASTSAKYEQYF.

This chain uses TRBV2 with TRBJ2-3; the D gene could be TRBD1 or TRBD2 (5 bases each). Per the germline V gene, CDR1 is SNHLY and CDR2 is FYNNEI. The CDR3 length is 16 residues. V lost 6 bases, J lost 1 base, and 17 bases lay in between. The CDR3 loop reads CASRTGRGAGTDTQYF. The CDR3 region has the DNA TGTGCCAGCAGAACCGGCAGAGGGGCTGGCACAGATACGCAGTATTTT.

This clonotype was recorded at least ten times. This chain joins TRBV2 and TRBJ1-4; tentative D call: TRBD1 (5 bases). Trimming stripped 6 bases from V and 5 bases from J, with 22 bases between. The V gene's germline CDR1 is SNHLY and CDR2 FYNNEI. The CDR3 is made up of 17 amino acids. The CDR3 bases are TGTGCCAGCAGGCGAGCTGCACTCAGGGCCTCCAATGAAAAACTGTTTTTT. Encoded protein: CASRRAALRASNEKLFF. Complete variable domain (other parts from reference TRBV2 and TRBJ1-4): EPEVTQTPSHQVTQMGQEVILRCVPISNHLYFYWYRQILGQKVEFLVSFYNNEISEKSEIFDDQFSVERPDGSNFTLKIRSTKLEDSAMYFCASRRAALRASNEKLFFGSGTQLSVL.

This clonotype was found a few times. The J gene is TRBJ1-3, the V gene TRBV6-5; D ambiguous. This CDR3 has 16 amino acids. V lost 6 bases, J lost 0 bases, and 15 bases lay in between. In germline, CDR1 is MNHEY, CDR2 SVGAGI. The CDR3 DNA reads as TGTGCCAGCAGCCCGTTCCCAGAGTCCTCTGGAAACACCATATATTTT. Translating gives CASSPFPESSGNTIYF.

This rearrangement joins TRBV7-3 to TRBJ1-2; weak D call: TRBD1 (5 bases). The CDR3 consists of 13 residues. Germline V CDR1 and CDR2: SGHTA, FQGTGA. V lost 3 bases and J lost 4, with 9 bases in between. The CDR3 here is CASSLNTGYGYTF. The CDR3, as DNA: TGTGCCAGCAGCTTGAATACAGGCTATGGCTACACCTTC.

V and J are TRBV7-3 and TRBJ2-4; TRBD2 aligns across 9 bases. CDR3 length: 13 residues. The germline CDR1 and CDR2 sequences are SGHTA and FQGTGA. The V gene end was trimmed by 0 bases and the J gene end by 13 bases; junction bases not matched to a gene: 4. CDR3 DNA sequence: TGTGCCAGCAGCTTAACGGGGACTAGCAGCCAGTACTTC. Encoded protein: CASSLTGTSSQYF.

This clonotype turned up a few times. The chain recombines TRBV19 with TRBJ2-1; no clear D. V was pared by 1 base and J by 6 bases, with 16 bases between. The CDR3 is made up of 16 amino acids. The germline CDR1 and CDR2 sequences are LNHDA and SQIVND (reference sequence). Here the CDR3 reads CASSIAARPMGNEQFF. CDR3 DNA sequence: TGTGCCAGTAGTATAGCTGCGCGGCCCATGGGCAATGAGCAGTTCTTC. Full variable domain (outside the CDR3, taken from reference TRBV19 and TRBJ2-1): DGGITQSPKYLFRKEGQNVTLSCEQNLNHDAMYWYRQDPGQGLRLIYYSQIVNDFQKGDIAEGYSVSREKKESFPLTVTSAQKNPTAFYLCASSIAARPMGNEQFFGPGTRLTVL.

This clonotype was detected many times. The CDR3 loop is CASSSPPGLAAINEQFF. The CDR3 bases are TGTGCCAGCAGTTCGCCGCCGGGACTAGCGGCCATCAATGAGCAGTTCTTC. V and J are TRBV28 and TRBJ2-1; TRBD2 matches 11 bases. J lost 6 bases, V lost 4 bases, and 11 bases had no gene match. Germline-derived CDR1 and CDR2 are MDHEN and SYDVKM. The CDR3 is made up of 17 amino acids.

V and J are TRBV5-1 and TRBJ2-3; D call uncertain. Germline CDR1 is SGHRS and CDR2 is YFSETQ. The CDR3 is 14 amino acids. With 0 bases removed from V and 6 bases from J, the gap between germline ends came to 11 bases. Written as DNA, the CDR3 is TGCGCCAGCAGCTTGGCGACCCCTCGTGATACGCAGTATTTT. Encoded protein: CASSLATPRDTQYF.

The chain has TRBV10-3 and TRBJ1-5; unclear D gene. The V end lost 0 bases, the J end lost 2 bases, and 5 bases lay between the germline ends. CDR3 length: 14 residues. Germline lookup yields CDR1 ENHRY and CDR2 SYGVKD. CDR3 sequence: CAISESGGNQPQHF. The CDR3 DNA sequence: TGTGCCATCAGTGAGTCCGGTGGCAATCAGCCCCAGCATTTT.

The chain recombines TRBV21-1 with TRBJ1-5. TRBV21-1 represents a pseudogene. The CDR3 totals 11 residues. CDR3 loop: CASPGGGAQHF. Written as DNA, the CDR3 is TGTGCCAGCCCCGGCGGGGGGGCCCAGCATTTT.

This clonotype was counted only a few times. The gene calls are TRBV13 and TRBJ2-2; 8 nucleotides line up with TRBD2. CDR1 PRHDT and CDR2 FYEKMQ come from the germline V gene (reference sequence). The V gene end was trimmed by 8 bases and the J gene end by 5 bases; junction bases not matched to a gene: 4. The CDR3 totals 13 residues. The CDR3 bases are TGTGCCAGCGTCAGCGGGGGAACCGGGGAGCTGTTTTTT. Residues: CASVSGGTGELFF.

This clonotype has only a few counts. The chain has TRBV28 and TRBJ1-1; 7 bases are a match to TRBD1. Germline V lookup: CDR1 MDHEN, CDR2 SYDVKM. CDR3 length equals 13 residues. With V trimmed by 5 bases and J by 7 bases, 7 bases remained unmatched. The CDR3 DNA reads TGTGCCAGCAGTCCAGGGGGACCTGTTGAAGCTTTCTTT. It encodes CASSPGGPVEAFF.

This clonotype has more than one count but fewer than ten. This chain uses TRBV7-2 with TRBJ2-7; 7 bases align to TRBD1. CDR3 size: 14 residues. Unmatched junction bases numbered 7, after V lost 6 bases and J lost 2 bases. Germline CDR1 SGHTA, CDR2 FQGNSA. The CDR3 sequence: CASRPPGTAYEQYF. CDR3 DNA: TGTGCCAGCAGACCGCCCGGGACAGCCTACGAGCAGTACTTC.

The table lists this clonotype with many counts. This chain uses TRBV29-1 with TRBJ1-5; no definite D call. The germline V gene encodes CDR1 SQVTM and CDR2 ANQGSEA. The ends were cut back, 6 bases at V and 7 bases at J, with 16 bases in the middle. The CDR3 consists of 13 residues. The CDR3 here is CSVKSGEGQPQHF. In nucleotides, the CDR3 is TGCAGCGTAAAAAGCGGGGAGGGCCAGCCCCAGCATTTT.

J is TRBJ2-1 and V is TRBV6-5; 13 bases align to TRBD2. V lost 6 bases to trimming and J lost 7 bases; unmatched junction nucleotides: 9. The CDR3 contains 16 residues. The germline CDR1 and CDR2 sequences are MNHEY and SVGAGI. The CDR3 DNA is TGTGCCAGCAGCTCGGGACTAGCGGGACAGACAAATGAGCAGTTCTTC. Translated, it gives CASSSGLAGQTNEQFF.

The table lists this clonotype with a few counts. This chain connects TRBV18 to TRBJ2-5; D is unclear. CDR3 size: 13 residues. The germline gives CDR1 KGHSH, CDR2 LQKENI. Trimming cost V 0 bases and J 4 bases, with 6 bases left between them. In DNA form, the CDR3 reads TGTGCCAGCTCACCACCAGGGTCAGAGACCCAGTACTTC. As protein: CASSPPGSETQYF.

This clonotype was counted between two and nine times. The genes are TRBV24-1 and TRBJ1-2; tentative D call: TRBD1 (5 bases). Trimming removed 4 bases from V and 7 bases from J, with 24 bases in between. The CDR3 runs 17 residues. Germline V gives CDR1 KGHDR, CDR2 SFDVKD. The CDR3 coding sequence is TGTGCCACCAGTGACACGGGACGGACGACATCCTGGGGTGGCTACACCTTC. It encodes CATSDTGRTTSWGGYTF.